A selection of T cell receptor beta chains follows, all from one sample in a study of CD4 T cells in relation to SARS-CoV-2 and coronaviruses. The repertoire was sequenced with immunoSEQ multiplex PCR; TCRdb's copy has only in-frame clones and lacks some. The table lists about 55,000 clones, roughly 89% of them singletons, with around 1.5% in the top ten. Sequencing input: memory CD4+ T cells from PBMCs. The receptors come from a human donor in good health. CDR3s include the opening cysteine and the closing phenylalanine or tryptophan. Fields, in order: J gene, V gene, clone size, D gene, CDR3 protein, CDR3 DNA. D genes are given only for firm matches. The size of a clone is reported for some rows only, either as once, few or many, or as a class for expanded clones.

J gene: TRBJ2-3
V gene: TRBV20-1
clone size: -
D gene: TRBD1
CDR3 protein: CSASHQPGQGLFGTDTQYF
CDR3 DNA: TGCAGTGCTAGTCACCAGCCGGGACAGGGGCTATTTGGCACAGATACGCAGTATTTT

J gene: TRBJ2-7
V gene: TRBV13
clone size: -
D gene: TRBD1
CDR3 protein: CASSHGRTGPDEQYF
CDR3 DNA: TGTGCCAGCAGCCATGGACGGACAGGCCCCGACGAGCAGTACTTC

J gene: TRBJ1-5
V gene: TRBV28
clone size: -
D gene: -
CDR3 protein: CASQPDYLGVLQPQHF
CDR3 DNA: TGTGCCAGCCAACCGGACTACCTGGGGGTCCTTCAGCCCCAGCATTTT

J gene: TRBJ1-4
V gene: TRBV5-6
clone size: -
D gene: -
CDR3 protein: CASNSLSSREKLFF
CDR3 DNA: TGTGCCAGCAACTCCCTGAGCTCACGTGAAAAACTGTTTTTT

J gene: TRBJ2-3
V gene: TRBV5-1
clone size: -
D gene: -
CDR3 protein: CASSLGGDTQYF
CDR3 DNA: TGCGCCAGCAGCTTGGGGGGGGATACGCAGTATTTT

J gene: TRBJ2-4
V gene: TRBV24-1
clone size: once
D gene: TRBD2
CDR3 protein: CATRGLAGEGENIQYF
CDR3 DNA: TGTGCCACCAGGGGACTAGCGGGAGAGGGGGAAAACATTCAGTACTTC

J gene: TRBJ2-1
V gene: TRBV15
clone size: -
D gene: TRBD2
CDR3 protein: CATSRGGLAGSNEQFF
CDR3 DNA: TGTGCCACCAGCAGGGGGGGCCTAGCGGGATCGAATGAGCAGTTCTTC

J gene: TRBJ1-5
V gene: TRBV6-2/TRBV6-3
clone size: -
D gene: -
CDR3 protein: CASSRGTEQPQHF
CDR3 DNA: TGTGCCAGCAGTAGGGGGACTGAGCAGCCCCAGCATTTT

J gene: TRBJ2-3
V gene: TRBV5-1
clone size: once
D gene: TRBD2
CDR3 protein: CASSPGASGIGGDTQYF
CDR3 DNA: TGCGCCAGCAGCCCAGGGGCTAGCGGGATTGGTGGAGATACGCAGTATTTT

J gene: TRBJ2-2
V gene: TRBV5-1
clone size: -
D gene: -
CDR3 protein: CARKPGRLGGELFF
CDR3 DNA: TGCGCCAGGAAGCCGGGACGGCTCGGCGGGGAGCTGTTTTTT

J gene: TRBJ1-1
V gene: TRBV20-1
clone size: -
D gene: TRBD1
CDR3 protein: CSARDRVEAFF
CDR3 DNA: TGCAGTGCCCGCGACAGGGTTGAAGCTTTCTTT

J gene: TRBJ2-5
V gene: TRBV2
clone size: -
D gene: TRBD1
CDR3 protein: CASQGEETQYF
CDR3 DNA: TGTGCCAGCCAGGGGGAAGAGACCCAGTACTTC

J gene: TRBJ1-4
V gene: TRBV18
clone size: few
D gene: TRBD1
CDR3 protein: CASSRGQLNEKLFF
CDR3 DNA: TGTGCCAGCTCACGGGGACAGCTTAATGAAAAACTGTTTTTT

J gene: TRBJ2-1
V gene: TRBV19
clone size: -
D gene: -
CDR3 protein: CASSISTAPSSYNEQFF
CDR3 DNA: TGTGCCAGTAGTATCTCGACAGCACCGAGCTCCTACAATGAGCAGTTCTTC

J gene: TRBJ1-5
V gene: TRBV19
clone size: -
D gene: -
CDR3 protein: CASKGLIQPQHF
CDR3 DNA: TGTGCCAGTAAGGGGTTAATTCAGCCCCAGCATTTT

J gene: TRBJ1-1
V gene: TRBV2
clone size: -
D gene: -
CDR3 protein: CASSARGASTEAFF
CDR3 DNA: TGTGCCAGCAGCGCACGCGGGGCGAGCACTGAAGCTTTCTTT

J gene: TRBJ1-3
V gene: TRBV2
clone size: -
D gene: -
CDR3 protein: CASGVEGVFGNTIYF
CDR3 DNA: TGTGCCAGCGGAGTGGAGGGGGTCTTTGGAAACACCATATATTTT

J gene: TRBJ2-1
V gene: TRBV27
clone size: once
D gene: -
CDR3 protein: CASSLGLGSTNEQFF
CDR3 DNA: TGTGCCAGCAGTTTAGGGTTGGGTAGCACGAATGAGCAGTTCTTC

J gene: TRBJ2-3
V gene: TRBV4-2
clone size: -
D gene: TRBD2
CDR3 protein: CASSGLAGLGQTGTDTQYF
CDR3 DNA: TGTGCCAGCTCCGGACTAGCGGGACTTGGGCAAACTGGCACAGATACGCAGTATTTT

J gene: TRBJ2-5
V gene: TRBV28
clone size: -
D gene: -
CDR3 protein: CASSPGGPETQYF
CDR3 DNA: TGTGCCAGCAGCCCCGGTGGACCCGAGACCCAGTACTTC

J gene: TRBJ1-2
V gene: TRBV21-1
clone size: -
D gene: -
CDR3 protein: CASPGRLEANYGYTF
CDR3 DNA: TGTGCCAGCCCCGGCAGGCTGGAGGCTAACTATGGCTACACCTTC

J gene: TRBJ1-2
V gene: TRBV28
clone size: -
D gene: TRBD1
CDR3 protein: CASSLVGGLGQGAKGYTF
CDR3 DNA: TGTGCCAGCAGTTTAGTTGGGGGGCTGGGACAGGGGGCCAAGGGCTACACCTTC

J gene: TRBJ1-3
V gene: TRBV7-9
clone size: -
D gene: -
CDR3 protein: CASSLQGGSGNTIYF
CDR3 DNA: TGTGCCAGCAGCTTACAGGGAGGCTCTGGAAACACCATATATTTT

J gene: TRBJ2-1
V gene: TRBV15
clone size: -
D gene: -
CDR3 protein: CATSRDNPASYNEQFF
CDR3 DNA: TGTGCCACCAGCAGAGATAACCCGGCCTCCTACAATGAGCAGTTCTTC

J gene: TRBJ2-1
V gene: TRBV6-5
clone size: -
D gene: -
CDR3 protein: CASSSASNEQFF
CDR3 DNA: TGTGCCAGCAGCTCGGCTTCCAATGAGCAGTTCTTC

J gene: TRBJ1-3
V gene: TRBV30
clone size: -
D gene: TRBD1
CDR3 protein: CAWSLTGSGNTIYF
CDR3 DNA: TGTGCCTGGAGTTTGACAGGGAGCGGAAACACCATATATTTT

J gene: TRBJ1-3
V gene: TRBV7-2
clone size: -
D gene: -
CDR3 protein: CASSLAVAGNTIYF
CDR3 DNA: TGTGCCAGCAGCCTAGCGGTGGCGGGAAACACCATATATTTT

J gene: TRBJ2-4
V gene: TRBV7-9
clone size: -
D gene: TRBD1
CDR3 protein: CASSSQGTATKNIQYF
CDR3 DNA: TGTGCCAGCAGCTCACAGGGGACGGCAACCAAAAACATTCAGTACTTC

J gene: TRBJ2-7
V gene: TRBV3-1/TRBV3-2
clone size: -
D gene: -
CDR3 protein: CASSRGYEQYF
CDR3 DNA: TGTGCCAGCAGCCGAGGATACGAGCAGTACTTC